The entry below describes one T cell receptor beta chain. The CDR3 sequence is 17 residues long. Germline CDR1 is SEHNR and CDR2 is FQNEAQ (reference sequence). Trimming removed 1 base from V and 3 bases from J; junction bases left unmatched: 3. This specimen comes from a study of T cell responses to AZD1222 COVID-19 vaccine. Some clones are missing from TCRdb's copy, which holds only in-frame ones; the method was immunoSEQ multiplex PCR. The repertoire holds around 130,000 clones, with 90% to 95% as singletons. The specimen comprised peripheral blood, sampled on day 0 of AZD1222 vaccination. This chain links TRBV7-9 with TRBJ2-1; the match to TRBD2 covers 13 bases. The sequence was obtained from an adult in good health. The DNA for the CDR3 is TGTGCCAGCAGCTTAGGGGGACTAGCGGGATACTACAATGAGCAGTTCTTC. Amino acid sequence: CASSLGGLAGYYNEQFF.